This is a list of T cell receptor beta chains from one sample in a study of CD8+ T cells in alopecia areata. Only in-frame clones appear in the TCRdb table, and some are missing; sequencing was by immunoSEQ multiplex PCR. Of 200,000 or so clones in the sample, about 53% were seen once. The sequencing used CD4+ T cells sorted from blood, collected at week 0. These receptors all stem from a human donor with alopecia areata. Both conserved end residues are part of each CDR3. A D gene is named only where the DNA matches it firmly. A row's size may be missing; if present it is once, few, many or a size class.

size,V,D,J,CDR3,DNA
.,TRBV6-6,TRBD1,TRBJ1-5,CASSRRGTGLNQPQHF,TGTGCCAGCAGTCGCAGAGGGACAGGCCTCAATCAGCCCCAGCATTTT
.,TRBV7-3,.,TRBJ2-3,CASSPYQGSDTQYF,TGTGCCAGCAGCCCCTACCAGGGATCGGATACGCAGTATTTT
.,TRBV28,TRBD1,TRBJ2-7,CASSPGQVLRQYF,TGTGCCAGCAGCCCGGGACAGGTCCTCCGGCAGTACTTC
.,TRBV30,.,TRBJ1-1,CAWSVLTYEAFF,TGTGCCTGGAGTGTTTTAACTTATGAAGCTTTCTTT
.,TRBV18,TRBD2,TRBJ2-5,CASSPRAAGVQETQYF,TGTGCCAGCTCACCACGGGCGGCGGGGGTCCAAGAGACCCAGTACTTC
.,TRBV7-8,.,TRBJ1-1,CASSFSGFAEAFF,TGTGCCAGCAGCTTTTCAGGGTTCGCTGAAGCTTTCTTT
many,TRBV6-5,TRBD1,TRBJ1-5,CASSYSRGPNQPQHF,TGTGCCAGCAGTTACTCGAGGGGGCCCAATCAGCCCCAGCATTTT
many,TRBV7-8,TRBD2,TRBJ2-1,CASSLGGGASYNEQFF,TGTGCCAGCAGCTTAGGCGGGGGGGCCTCCTACAATGAGCAGTTCTTC
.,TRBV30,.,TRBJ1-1,CALKTEMNTEAFF,TGTGCCCTAAAGACGGAAATGAACACTGAAGCTTTCTTT
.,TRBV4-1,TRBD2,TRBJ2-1,CASSQPTSGRANEQFF,TGCGCCAGCAGCCAACCAACTAGCGGGAGGGCGAATGAGCAGTTCTTC
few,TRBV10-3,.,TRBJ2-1,CAIRRGEGFDEQFF,TGTGCCATCAGGAGGGGGGAGGGTTTCGATGAGCAGTTCTTC
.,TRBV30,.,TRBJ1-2,CAWSMQLGSDGYTF,TGTGCCTGGAGTATGCAGTTGGGGTCGGATGGCTACACCTTC
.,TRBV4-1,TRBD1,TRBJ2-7,CASSQVLGQGTYEQYF,TGCGCCAGCAGCCAAGTTTTGGGACAGGGGACCTACGAGCAGTACTTC
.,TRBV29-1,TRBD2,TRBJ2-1,CSGSGTYNEQFF,TGCAGCGGCAGCGGGACTTACAATGAGCAGTTCTTC
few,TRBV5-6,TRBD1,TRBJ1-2,CASSSEGAGNYGYTF,TGTGCCAGCAGCTCCGAGGGGGCCGGGAACTATGGCTACACCTTC
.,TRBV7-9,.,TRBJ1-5,CASSKPSQPQHF,TGTGCCAGCAGCAAGCCCAGTCAGCCCCAGCATTTT
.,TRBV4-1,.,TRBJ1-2,CASSQGRTGADHYGYTF,TGCGCCAGCAGCCAAGGACGTACAGGAGCAGATCACTATGGCTACACCTTC
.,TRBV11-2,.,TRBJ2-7,CASSLEGYSYEQYF,TGTGCCAGCAGCTTAGAGGGATACTCCTACGAGCAGTACTTC
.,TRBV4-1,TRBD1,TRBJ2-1,CASSPERGQLNEQFF,TGCGCCAGCAGCCCCGAAAGGGGACAGCTCAATGAGCAGTTCTTC
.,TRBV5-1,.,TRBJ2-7,CASSPGRSNAGEQYF,TGCGCCAGCAGCCCCGGCCGCTCGAACGCGGGGGAGCAGTACTTC
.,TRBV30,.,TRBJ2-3,CAWASKGSTDTQYF,TGTGCCTGGGCAAGTAAGGGGAGCACAGATACGCAGTATTTT
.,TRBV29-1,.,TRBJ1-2,CSVGESHYGYTF,TGCAGCGTCGGGGAGAGTCACTATGGCTACACCTTC
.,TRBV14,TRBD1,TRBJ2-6,CASSTRDRAPGGANVLTF,TGTGCCAGCAGCACCCGGGACAGGGCCCCGGGGGGGGCCAACGTCCTGACTTTC
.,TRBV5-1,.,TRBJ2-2,CASSLGTAKSTGELFF,TGCGCCAGCAGCCTAGGGACCGCCAAGAGCACCGGGGAGCTGTTTTTT
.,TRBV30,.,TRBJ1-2,CAWSVQTNYGYTF,TGTGCCTGGAGCGTCCAAACGAACTATGGCTACACCTTC
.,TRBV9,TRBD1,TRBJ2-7,CASSVGQGTYEQYF,TGTGCCAGCAGCGTAGGACAGGGCACCTACGAGCAGTACTTC
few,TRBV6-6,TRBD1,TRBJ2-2,CASSYSGQVNTGELFF,TGTGCCAGCAGTTACTCGGGACAGGTCAACACCGGGGAGCTGTTTTTT
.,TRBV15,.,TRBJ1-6,CATSRDRGTQDSPLHF,TGTGCCACCAGCAGAGATCGGGGCACACAGGATTCACCCCTCCACTTT
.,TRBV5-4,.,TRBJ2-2,CASSLGVASGELFF,TGTGCCAGCAGCTTGGGTGTAGCCAGCGGGGAGCTGTTTTTT
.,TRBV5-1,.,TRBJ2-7,CASSRTDLSYEQYF,TGCGCCAGCAGCCGGACAGATCTTTCCTACGAGCAGTACTTC
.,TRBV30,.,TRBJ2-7,CAWRPTGWPEQYF,TGTGCCTGGAGACCCACCGGGTGGCCTGAGCAGTACTTC
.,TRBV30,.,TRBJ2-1,CAWTEYRFEQFF,TGTGCCTGGACCGAGTATCGGTTTGAGCAGTTCTTC
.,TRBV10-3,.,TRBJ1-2,CATLGGGYGYTF,TGTGCCACCCTCGGAGGGGGCTATGGCTACACCTTC
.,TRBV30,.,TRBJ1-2,CAWSGAGVGYTF,TGTGCCTGGAGTGGGGCAGGGGTTGGCTACACCTTC
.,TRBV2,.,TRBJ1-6,CASRERDTDNSPLHF,TGTGCCAGCAGGGAGAGGGACACCGATAATTCACCCCTCCACTTT
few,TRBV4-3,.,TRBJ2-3,CASSQLTGRTDTQYF,TGCGCCAGCAGCCAACTAACCGGGAGAACAGATACGCAGTATTTT
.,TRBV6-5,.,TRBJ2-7,CATHKGTGGYEQYF,TGTGCCACACATAAAGGGACGGGTGGCTACGAGCAGTACTTC
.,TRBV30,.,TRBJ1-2,CAWSVGPNGSTF,TGTGCCTGGAGTGTTGGGCCCAACGGTAGCACCTTC
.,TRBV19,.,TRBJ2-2,CASIPPGAGELFF,TGTGCCAGTATCCCCCCGGGGGCCGGGGAGCTGTTTTTT
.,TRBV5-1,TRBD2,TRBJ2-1,CASSLRASGLSSYNEQFF,TGCGCCAGCAGCTTGAGAGCTAGCGGGCTTTCCTCCTACAATGAGCAGTTCTTC
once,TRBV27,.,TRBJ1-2,CASSLLERGRGGYTF,TGTGCCAGCAGTTTATTGGAGAGGGGAAGGGGTGGCTACACCTTC
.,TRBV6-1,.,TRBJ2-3,CASRDWGGPDTQYF,TGTGCCAGCAGGGACTGGGGGGGGCCAGATACGCAGTATTTT
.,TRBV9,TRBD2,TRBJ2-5,CASSVALTSGEETQYF,TGTGCCAGCAGCGTAGCTTTAACTAGCGGAGAAGAGACCCAGTACTTC
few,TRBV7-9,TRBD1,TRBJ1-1,CASSLSLAGGQNTEAFF,TGTGCCAGCAGCTTAAGTCTTGCAGGGGGCCAGAACACTGAAGCTTTCTTT
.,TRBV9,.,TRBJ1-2,CASSVDGRNYGYTF,TGTGCCAGCAGCGTAGATGGGCGGAACTATGGCTACACCTTC
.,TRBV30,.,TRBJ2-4,CAWSVLAKNIQYF,TGTGCCTGGTCAGTCCTAGCCAAAAACATTCAGTACTTC
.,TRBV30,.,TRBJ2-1,CAIGLNEQFF,TGTGCCATCGGGTTGAATGAGCAGTTCTTC
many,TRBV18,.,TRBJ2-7,CASSPSGVHEQYF,TGTGCCAGCTCACCATCAGGGGTACACGAGCAGTACTTC
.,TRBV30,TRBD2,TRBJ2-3,CAWSSRLADTQYF,TGTGCCTGGAGTTCCCGACTAGCGGATACGCAGTATTTT
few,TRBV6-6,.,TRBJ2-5,CASSRKDTGETQYF,TGTGCCAGCAGTCGAAAGGACACGGGGGAGACCCAGTACTTC
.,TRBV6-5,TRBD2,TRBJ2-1,CASSTGLAEYNEQFF,TGTGCCAGCAGTACGGGGCTAGCGGAGTACAATGAGCAGTTCTTC
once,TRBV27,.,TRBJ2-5,CASSPRITGSRGGETQYF,TGTGCCAGCAGTCCAAGGATTACAGGATCACGAGGTGGAGAGACCCAGTACTTC